This TCR beta chain originates from a study of blood T cell repertoires in COVID-19. As for the study in general: Whether acute or convalescent, the COVID-19 samples came from the United States, Italy and Spain. From T cells, B-cell-depleted T cells, or PBMCs came the material, which was cDNA or gDNA.

V lost 1 base to trimming and J lost 0 bases, with 7 bases between them. This CDR3 contains 15 residues. The germline CDR1 and CDR2 sequences are LGHNA and YSLEER. How the authors handled the data: Reference gene primer amplification yielded estimated nucleated cell counts. Some clones are missing from TCRdb's copy, which holds only in-frame ones; the method was immunoSEQ multiplex PCR. V and J calls and clone size follow that table, whereas D and trimming were derived from the DNA. The data contain roughly 340,000 clones, approximately 89% of them singletons. The sequence was obtained from a woman aged 18-29 years who had recovered from COVID-19. The rearrangement links TRBV4-3 to TRBJ1-5; D gene ambiguous. Sequencing was carried out using peripheral blood. CDR3 bases: TGCGCCAGCAGCCAAGGGGCTAATAGCAATCAGCCCCAGCATTTT. Residues: CASSQGANSNQPQHF.